This T cell receptor (beta chain) was documented in a study of T cell repertoires in cytomegalovirus infection. About the research overall: Public TCR beta signature analysis indicated the presence of both CMV infection and matching HLA type. Study results and limitations: Summed frequency of public TCR beta families distinguished CMV carriers with the relevant HLA. The response measured ex vivo was dominated by TCR beta clonotypes (HLA-C-restricted and CMV-specific).

TCRdb processed the reads anew with MiXCR; each CDR3 protein has one entry. This sample has 350,000 to 550,000 distinct CDR3 sequences, with approximately 31% found just once. The germline gives CDR1 MNHGY, CDR2 SAAAGT. V was shortened by 10 bases and J by 7 bases, with 7 bases between the two germline ends. The CDR3 totals 10 residues. To note about this clonotype: The antigen remains unidentified.

The sequencing sample was made of PBMCs. V and J are TRBV6-8 and TRBJ1-4; no clear D gene. This TCR was sampled from a human donor in good health (CMV status not recorded). Some clones in this sample may be carry-over from other donors' samples. The CDR3 reads CATKGEKLFF. CDR3 DNA: TGTGCCACCAAGGGTGAAAAACTGTTTTTT.